This entry is about one TCR beta chain. The data belong to a study of radiotherapy plus CTLA-4 blockade in lung cancer. There are 12 residues in the CDR3. Looked up from germline, CDR1 is MNHEY and CDR2 is SVGAGI. V lost 6 bases and J lost 2, with 5 bases in between. TCRdb's table, derived via immunoSEQ multiplex PCR, lists solely in-frame clones and lacks some. The sample has 40,000 or so clones, more than 60% seen once. The origin of this receptor is a human donor with non-small cell lung cancer who had a partial response to radiotherapy plus ipilimumab. The V call is TRBV6-5, the J call TRBJ1-5; unclear D gene. The source was peripheral blood, collected from a patient treated with radiotherapy plus ipilimumab. As DNA, the CDR3 is TGTGCCAGCAGGGGAGGCAATCAGCCCCAGCATTTT. This gives the protein CASRGGNQPQHF.